This T cell receptor beta chain was observed in a study of blood T cell repertoires in COVID-19. Study-wide background: Both acute and convalescent COVID-19 samples were obtained from the United States, Italy and Spain. T cells, B-cell-depleted T cells, or PBMCs provided the cDNA or gDNA that served as material.

Germline CDR1 and CDR2: SGHTA and FQGNSA. This CDR3 contains 16 residues. The V and J ends lost 2 bases and 3 bases respectively, with 14 bases between them. As originally analysed: The authors estimated nucleated cell counts from reference gene primer amplification. This table comes from immunoSEQ multiplex PCR, and its TCRdb copy is limited to in-frame clones, with some not included. That table furnishes V, J and clone size, whereas the DNA furnished D and trimming. The repertoire includes about 120,000 clones, about 89% of them detected once, and over 15% sits in the top ten. The receptor comes from a human donor with acute or convalescent COVID-19. The donor label of this sample is uncertain. The specimen sequenced was peripheral blood. The chain combines TRBV7-2 with TRBJ1-5; D possibly corresponds to TRBD1 (5 bases). The CDR3 nucleotides read TGTGCCAGCAGCTTACCAGGGTCAGGGATCAATCAGCCCCAGCATTTT. Protein: CASSLPGSGINQPQHF.